A single sample gave rise to the 4 T cell receptor beta chains below, sequenced in a study of shared clonotypes between healthy human individuals (dated by TCRdb to 2020 to 2021). Libraries were constructed by the immunoSEQ multiplex PCR assay. In TCRdb, the immuneACCESS table is reduced to in-frame sequences with V and J assigned. These tables do not hold every clone; where another copy was compared, an unresolved V gene accounts for under half, and the others remain unexplained. Recorded for this sample are a few million clones; more than 85% of them occurred a single time. Of the sample, 0.3% to 0.4% is held by the ten largest clones. The specimen sequenced was naive CD4+ T cells from PBMCs. This specimen's cell subset or site label, interpreted: CD45RA+ positively selected. All receptors derive from a man aged 18 to 35 in good health. Some clones in this sample may be carry-over from other donors' samples.

This rearrangement joins TRBV27 to TRBJ2-2; D not certain. This CDR3 spans 13 amino acids. V was pared by 3 bases and J by 8 bases, with 10 bases between. Germline V CDR1 and CDR2: MNHEY, SMNVEV (reference sequence). The DNA for the CDR3 is TGTGCCAGCAGTTTTTTTGAAGGTGGGGAGCTGTTTTTT. Residues: CASSFFEGGELFF.

The genes are TRBV19 and TRBJ2-1; 11 nucleotides match TRBD2. In germline, CDR1 is LNHDA, CDR2 SQIVND (reference sequence). The CDR3 sequence is 15 residues long. V trimming: 2 bases; J trimming: 7 bases; junction bases outside the gene matches: 4. Here the CDR3 DNA reads TGTGCCAGTAGTATAAGGGGACTAGCGGCGAATGAGCAGTTCTTC. Amino acids: CASSIRGLAANEQFF.

This clone was recorded only once. The CDR3 is CASSARPGRHPNYGYTF. CDR3 DNA: TGTGCCAGCAGTGCCAGACCGGGACGGCACCCTAACTATGGCTACACCTTC. The genes are TRBV6-4 and TRBJ1-2; tentatively, D is TRBD1 (5 bases). Germline CDR1 MRHNA, CDR2 SNTAGT. V was trimmed by 4 bases and J by 0 bases, leaving 18 bases between them. The CDR3 extends over 17 amino acids.

The chain carries TRBV28 and TRBJ2-1; D unresolved. CDR3 length: 15 amino acids. The V end was cut by 5 bases, the J end by 1 base, with 12 bases between. CDR1 and CDR2 (germline): MDHEN, SYDVKM. CDR3 in DNA: TGTGCCAGCAGTGAATACAGCTCTTCCTACAATGAGCAGTTCTTC. Translated: CASSEYSSSYNEQFF.